The present entry profiles one T cell receptor (beta chain) with its context. Original analysis: Amplification from reference gene primers served as the basis for estimated nucleated cell counts. Produced via immunoSEQ multiplex PCR; TCRdb's table is partial and in-frame only. V, J and clone size were drawn from that table, and D and trimming were deduced from the DNA. The table includes just over 300,000 clones, around 90% detected once. The entry originates in a study of blood T cell repertoires in COVID-19. Study as a whole: Acute and convalescent COVID-19 specimens originated in the United States, Italy and Spain. T cells, B-cell-depleted T cells, or PBMCs provided the cDNA or gDNA that served as material.

Germline values: CDR1 SGHRS, CDR2 YFSETQ. This CDR3 region has 14 residues. V was shortened by 4 bases and J by 7 bases, with 17 bases between the two germline ends. This chain links TRBV5-1 with TRBJ1-1; D is unclear. The TCR originated in a man aged 18-30 years with active or convalescent COVID-19. The source material was peripheral blood. CDR3 loop: CASSPSASTNEAFF. CDR3 nucleotides: TGCGCCAGCAGCCCAAGCGCCTCGACTAATGAAGCTTTCTTT.